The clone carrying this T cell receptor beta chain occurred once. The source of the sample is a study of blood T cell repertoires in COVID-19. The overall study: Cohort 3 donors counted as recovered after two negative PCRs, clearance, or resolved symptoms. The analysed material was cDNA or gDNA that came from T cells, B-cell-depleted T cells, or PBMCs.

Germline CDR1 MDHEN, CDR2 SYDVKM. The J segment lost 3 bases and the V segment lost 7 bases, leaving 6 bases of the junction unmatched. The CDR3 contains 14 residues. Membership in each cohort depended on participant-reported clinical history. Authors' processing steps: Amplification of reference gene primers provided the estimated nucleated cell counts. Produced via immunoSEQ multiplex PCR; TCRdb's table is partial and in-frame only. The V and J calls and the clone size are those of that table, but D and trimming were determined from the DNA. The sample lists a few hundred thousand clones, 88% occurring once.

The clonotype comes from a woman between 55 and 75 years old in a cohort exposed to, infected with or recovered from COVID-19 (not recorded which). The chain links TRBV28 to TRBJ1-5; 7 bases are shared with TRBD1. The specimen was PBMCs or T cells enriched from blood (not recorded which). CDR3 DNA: TGTGCCAGCATGATGGGACAGCCCAATCAGCCCCAGCATTTT. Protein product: CASMMGQPNQPQHF.